The rows below give T cell receptor beta chains drawn from one sample of a study of blood T cells in healthy people across ages. MiXCR was run by TCRdb on the 5' RACE reads, yielding one entry per CDR3 protein. The profile shows fewer than 600,000 distinct CDR3 sequences, around 27% of them singletons. This sample also appeared in a second study, on T cells of mothers and their children.

Sequenced input: blood. The receptors derive from a boy aged 2 to 10 in good health. Each CDR3 is given with its conserved first and last residue. Each record gives: V gene, D gene, clone size, J gene, CDR3 DNA, CDR3 protein. D genes are given only for firm matches. Rows give clone size only sometimes, using once, few, many, or a class for an expanded clone.

V gene: TRBV20-1; D gene: TRBD2; clone size: -; J gene: TRBJ2-1; CDR3 DNA: TGCAGTGCGAAGGAGCGGGGGGCCATGGGCGCCTACAATGAGCAGTTCTTC; CDR3 protein: CSAKERGAMGAYNEQFF
V gene: TRBV9; D gene: -; clone size: many; J gene: TRBJ1-1; CDR3 DNA: TGTGCCAGCAGCGTAGGACCGGGGCGGCAGAACACTGAAGCTTTCTTT; CDR3 protein: CASSVGPGRQNTEAFF
V gene: TRBV29-1; D gene: -; clone size: -; J gene: TRBJ2-5; CDR3 DNA: TGCAGCGTTGAAACCCAAGAGACCCAGTACTTC; CDR3 protein: CSVETQETQYF
V gene: TRBV30; D gene: TRBD1; clone size: -; J gene: TRBJ2-1; CDR3 DNA: TGTGCCGGGTTCGGGACAGGGAGCTCCTACAATGAGCAGTTCTTC; CDR3 protein: CAGFGTGSSYNEQFF
V gene: TRBV5-1; D gene: TRBD1; clone size: -; J gene: TRBJ2-5; CDR3 DNA: TGCGCCAGCAGCCTCAGGACAGGCGACCTACGAGAGACCCAGTACTTC; CDR3 protein: CASSLRTGDLRETQYF
V gene: TRBV20-1; D gene: -; clone size: -; J gene: TRBJ2-7; CDR3 DNA: TGCAGTGCTAGAGATGCTCGGGGGACCTTTTACGAGCAGTACTTC; CDR3 protein: CSARDARGTFYEQYF
V gene: TRBV15; D gene: TRBD1; clone size: many; J gene: TRBJ1-4; CDR3 DNA: TGTGCCACCAGCAGAGGTGGACAGGGGAATGAAAAACTGTTTTTT; CDR3 protein: CATSRGGQGNEKLFF
V gene: TRBV30; D gene: TRBD2; clone size: -; J gene: TRBJ2-5; CDR3 DNA: TGTGCCTGGAGGAGTGGGCCTAGCGGGAGGGTTGAGACCCAGTACTTC; CDR3 protein: CAWRSGPSGRVETQYF
V gene: TRBV29-1; D gene: TRBD2; clone size: -; J gene: TRBJ2-1; CDR3 DNA: TGCAGCGTTGGGCGGGAGGAGGCTTACAATGAGCAGTTCTTC; CDR3 protein: CSVGREEAYNEQFF
V gene: TRBV12-3/TRBV12-4; D gene: -; clone size: few; J gene: TRBJ2-5; CDR3 DNA: TGTGCCAGCAGTTTAGCGGGCGGGACCCAAGAGACCCAGTACTTC; CDR3 protein: CASSLAGGTQETQYF
V gene: TRBV9; D gene: -; clone size: -; J gene: TRBJ2-1; CDR3 DNA: TGTGCCAGCAGCCTGAAGCCACAGGGTAAGAATGAGCAGTTCTTC; CDR3 protein: CASSLKPQGKNEQFF
V gene: TRBV5-1; D gene: -; clone size: -; J gene: TRBJ2-7; CDR3 DNA: TGCGCCAGCAGCTTGGTGGCTAGTCACTACGAGCAGTACTTC; CDR3 protein: CASSLVASHYEQYF
V gene: TRBV20-1; D gene: -; clone size: -; J gene: TRBJ1-1; CDR3 DNA: TGCAGTGTTAGAGCCCTAGGGGAGGCTTTCTTT; CDR3 protein: CSVRALGEAFF
V gene: TRBV21-1; D gene: -; clone size: -; J gene: TRBJ2-5; CDR3 DNA: TGTGCCAGCAGCATCGCCAGGGAGCGGGGGGGAGAAGAGACCCAGTACTTC; CDR3 protein: CASSIARERGGEETQYF
V gene: TRBV6-2/TRBV6-3; D gene: -; clone size: -; J gene: TRBJ1-1; CDR3 DNA: TGTGCCAGCAGTTACCACGGGGGGGCCACTGAAGCTTTCTTT; CDR3 protein: CASSYHGGATEAFF
V gene: TRBV21-1; D gene: -; clone size: few; J gene: TRBJ2-7; CDR3 DNA: TGTGCCAGCAGCTGCATCTCCTACGAGCAGTACTTC; CDR3 protein: CASSCISYEQYF
V gene: TRBV6-1; D gene: TRBD1; clone size: -; J gene: TRBJ1-1; CDR3 DNA: TGTGCCAGCAACCAACAGGGGCCGGGGAGCACTGAAGCTTTCTTT; CDR3 protein: CASNQQGPGSTEAFF
V gene: TRBV7-2; D gene: -; clone size: few; J gene: TRBJ2-1; CDR3 DNA: TGTGCCAGCAGCTTAGTCCCTTCCCCGACAAGACGCAATGAGCAGTTCTTC; CDR3 protein: CASSLVPSPTRRNEQFF
V gene: TRBV12-3/TRBV12-4; D gene: TRBD2; clone size: -; J gene: TRBJ2-1; CDR3 DNA: TGTGCCAGCAGTTTAGGGGGGGAGGGTTTAAATGAGCAGTTCTTC; CDR3 protein: CASSLGGEGLNEQFF
V gene: TRBV5-1; D gene: -; clone size: -; J gene: TRBJ2-5; CDR3 DNA: TGCGCCAGCAGCTTGTATGAGGCTGTCGGGGAGACCCAGTACTTC; CDR3 protein: CASSLYEAVGETQYF
V gene: TRBV5-5; D gene: TRBD1; clone size: few; J gene: TRBJ1-3; CDR3 DNA: TGTGCCAGCACCTCTGGGACAGCTGGAAACACCATATATTTT; CDR3 protein: CASTSGTAGNTIYF
V gene: TRBV7-6; D gene: TRBD2; clone size: many; J gene: TRBJ2-2; CDR3 DNA: TGTGCCAGCAGCTTAGCGGGAGGGGACACCGGGGAGCTGTTTTTT; CDR3 protein: CASSLAGGDTGELFF
V gene: TRBV4-3; D gene: -; clone size: -; J gene: TRBJ2-7; CDR3 DNA: TGCGCCTCTGGGGGTCGACTGGGGAGCTCCTACGAGCAGTACTTC; CDR3 protein: CASGGRLGSSYEQYF
V gene: TRBV7-9; D gene: -; clone size: few; J gene: TRBJ2-5; CDR3 DNA: TGTGCCAGCAACAAGGGAGGAGAGACCCAGTACTTC; CDR3 protein: CASNKGGETQYF
V gene: TRBV20-1; D gene: -; clone size: -; J gene: TRBJ1-2; CDR3 DNA: TGCAGTGCTAGAGATGCAGGGAGTAACTATGGCTACACCTTC; CDR3 protein: CSARDAGSNYGYTF
V gene: TRBV6-6; D gene: -; clone size: few; J gene: TRBJ2-5; CDR3 DNA: TGTGCCAGCAGCCCCGGGACGGACGGCACCCAGTACTTC; CDR3 protein: CASSPGTDGTQYF
V gene: TRBV6-6; D gene: -; clone size: -; J gene: TRBJ1-2; CDR3 DNA: TGTGCTTCACCGGGAGGGGGTGGCTACACCTTC; CDR3 protein: CASPGGGGYTF
V gene: TRBV2; D gene: -; clone size: -; J gene: TRBJ2-5; CDR3 DNA: TGTGCCAGCAGCCTGGTCGCGCAGTACTTC; CDR3 protein: CASSLVAQYF
V gene: TRBV19; D gene: -; clone size: -; J gene: TRBJ2-2; CDR3 DNA: TGTGCCAGTAGTATACCACAGGGAGGCACCGGGGAGCTGTTTTTT; CDR3 protein: CASSIPQGGTGELFF
V gene: TRBV20-1; D gene: TRBD2; clone size: -; J gene: TRBJ2-1; CDR3 DNA: TGCAGTGCTCCCGGGACTAGCGGGACAAATGAGCAGTTCTTC; CDR3 protein: CSAPGTSGTNEQFF
V gene: TRBV5-1; D gene: -; clone size: few; J gene: TRBJ1-2; CDR3 DNA: TGCGCCAGCAGCGGTTCGGACGGACAACCCTATGGCTACACCTTC; CDR3 protein: CASSGSDGQPYGYTF
V gene: TRBV20-1; D gene: -; clone size: -; J gene: TRBJ2-7; CDR3 DNA: TGCAGTGCTTCGACCAGGAACGAGCAGTACTTC; CDR3 protein: CSASTRNEQYF
V gene: TRBV29-1; D gene: -; clone size: many; J gene: TRBJ2-3; CDR3 DNA: TGCAGCGTTGTTGGAGGGCGCACAGATACGCAGTATTTT; CDR3 protein: CSVVGGRTDTQYF
V gene: TRBV27; D gene: -; clone size: few; J gene: TRBJ2-7; CDR3 DNA: TGTGCCAGCAGTTTGAGTCCACTAGCTCCGGCGAACTTC; CDR3 protein: CASSLSPLAPANF
V gene: TRBV7-9; D gene: -; clone size: few; J gene: TRBJ1-2; CDR3 DNA: TGTGCCAGCAGTCCCGGGGTAGCCTATGGCTACACCTTC; CDR3 protein: CASSPGVAYGYTF
V gene: TRBV20-1; D gene: TRBD2; clone size: few; J gene: TRBJ2-1; CDR3 DNA: TGCAGTGCTAGAGGCGGGAGCACCTACAATGAGCAGTTCTTC; CDR3 protein: CSARGGSTYNEQFF
V gene: TRBV29-1; D gene: TRBD2; clone size: few; J gene: TRBJ2-5; CDR3 DNA: TGCAGCGTAGAGACTAGCGGGCTCCAAGAGACCCAGTACTTC; CDR3 protein: CSVETSGLQETQYF
V gene: TRBV29-1; D gene: -; clone size: -; J gene: TRBJ2-7; CDR3 DNA: TGCAGCGTTGAAGCGTCCACAGGGAGGCGCTACGAGCAGTACTTC; CDR3 protein: CSVEASTGRRYEQYF
V gene: TRBV21-1; D gene: -; clone size: many; J gene: TRBJ2-5; CDR3 DNA: TGTGCCAGCAGCAGGGAGTCTGATAGCGGGGGGTATGAGACCCAGTACTTC; CDR3 protein: CASSRESDSGGYETQYF
V gene: TRBV6-6; D gene: -; clone size: -; J gene: TRBJ2-1; CDR3 DNA: TGTGCCAGCAGTTACGTGCAGGGGCTCCACAATGAGCAGTTCTTC; CDR3 protein: CASSYVQGLHNEQFF
V gene: TRBV7-9; D gene: -; clone size: many; J gene: TRBJ2-5; CDR3 DNA: TGTGCCAGCAGCTTAGGGTACCAAGAGACCCAGTACTTC; CDR3 protein: CASSLGYQETQYF
V gene: TRBV29-1; D gene: -; clone size: -; J gene: TRBJ2-3; CDR3 DNA: TGCAGCGTCCTAGCGACTGATACGCAGTATTTT; CDR3 protein: CSVLATDTQYF
V gene: TRBV7-2; D gene: -; clone size: few; J gene: TRBJ1-6; CDR3 DNA: TGTGCCAGCTCCCGGGATTCACCCCTCCACTTT; CDR3 protein: CASSRDSPLHF
V gene: TRBV7-9; D gene: -; clone size: few; J gene: TRBJ2-3; CDR3 DNA: TGTGCCAGCAGCTTACAGGGTACCTCAGATACGCAGTATTTT; CDR3 protein: CASSLQGTSDTQYF
V gene: TRBV12-3/TRBV12-4; D gene: TRBD2; clone size: few; J gene: TRBJ2-5; CDR3 DNA: TGTGCCAGCAGTTTAATAGCGGGGGGGCCGGAGACCCAGTACTTC; CDR3 protein: CASSLIAGGPETQYF
V gene: TRBV2; D gene: -; clone size: few; J gene: TRBJ2-5; CDR3 DNA: TGTGCCAGCAGTGCGACGGGAGACCAAGAGACCCAGTACTTC; CDR3 protein: CASSATGDQETQYF
V gene: TRBV6-5; D gene: -; clone size: -; J gene: TRBJ2-3; CDR3 DNA: TGTGCCAGCACCGGGACGGATAGCACAGATACGCAGTATTTT; CDR3 protein: CASTGTDSTDTQYF
V gene: TRBV12-5; D gene: TRBD1; clone size: few; J gene: TRBJ1-1; CDR3 DNA: TGTGCTAGTGGTTTGGTAATTGGGGGACAGAAGAACACTGAAGCTTTCTTT; CDR3 protein: CASGLVIGGQKNTEAFF
V gene: TRBV3-1; D gene: -; clone size: -; J gene: TRBJ1-5; CDR3 DNA: TGTGCCAGCAGCTCAACCTATAGCAATCAGCCCCAGCATTTT; CDR3 protein: CASSSTYSNQPQHF
V gene: TRBV10-2; D gene: -; clone size: few; J gene: TRBJ1-1; CDR3 DNA: TGCGCCAGCAGGACCACAGGGTTCGGGACTGAAGCTTTCTTT; CDR3 protein: CASRTTGFGTEAFF
V gene: TRBV10-3; D gene: -; clone size: few; J gene: TRBJ1-1; CDR3 DNA: TGTGCCAGCAGCCCCCCGTCCCGGGTAGGCACTGAAGCTTTCTTT; CDR3 protein: CASSPPSRVGTEAFF
V gene: TRBV4-1; D gene: -; clone size: -; J gene: TRBJ2-1; CDR3 DNA: TGCGCCAGCAGCCAACCCTGGAGCAATGAGCAGTTCTTC; CDR3 protein: CASSQPWSNEQFF
V gene: TRBV10-3; D gene: TRBD2; clone size: -; J gene: TRBJ2-1; CDR3 DNA: TGTGCCATCAGTGATCAGCTAGCGGGGGGGCGCGAGGAGCAGTTCTTC; CDR3 protein: CAISDQLAGGREEQFF
V gene: TRBV20-1; D gene: -; clone size: -; J gene: TRBJ1-1; CDR3 DNA: TGCAGTGCTAGAGACACCCTGAAAACTGAAGCTTTCTTT; CDR3 protein: CSARDTLKTEAFF
V gene: TRBV30; D gene: TRBD1; clone size: -; J gene: TRBJ1-2; CDR3 DNA: TGTGCCTGGACCGCCGGGTGGGGGACAGGGTACTACACCTTC; CDR3 protein: CAWTAGWGTGYYTF